Listed here is a single T cell receptor beta chain. Its matching antigen is unknown. The data stem from a study of cytomegalovirus exposure and HLA in healthy donors. V shed 2 bases, J shed 8 bases, and the junction held 8 bases outside the gene matches. The germline CDR1 and CDR2 sequences are MGHRA and YSYEKL. CDR3 length equals 15 residues. Researchers ran the PCR with 60 Vbeta and 13 Jbeta primers. In the study's own analysis: Unique TCR beta chains totaled some 88 million in a later count, with around 12 million of them shared. Produced via immunoSEQ multiplex PCR; TCRdb's table is partial and in-frame only. V and J calls and clone size are those listed in that table; D and trimming were worked out from the DNA. The table has 210,000 or so clones, 60% to 85% seen once. General observations from the study: Prediction of most subjects' HLA-A and HLA-B alleles by TCR beta sequences was reportedly accurate. Accounts indicate the classifier identified cytomegalovirus status with strong specificity and sensitivity. A later analysis reported that several of the most significant clusters appeared to be linked to common viral pathogens, among them Epstein-Barr virus.

The sequence was collected from a man in his forties or fifties in good health and CMV-seronegative. Sequenced sample: PBMCs. The V call is TRBV4-1, the J call TRBJ1-4; 7 bases fit TRBD1. The CDR3 sequence: CASSQNPDRREKLFF. As DNA, the CDR3 is TGCGCCAGCAGCCAAAACCCGGACAGGAGGGAAAAACTGTTTTTT.